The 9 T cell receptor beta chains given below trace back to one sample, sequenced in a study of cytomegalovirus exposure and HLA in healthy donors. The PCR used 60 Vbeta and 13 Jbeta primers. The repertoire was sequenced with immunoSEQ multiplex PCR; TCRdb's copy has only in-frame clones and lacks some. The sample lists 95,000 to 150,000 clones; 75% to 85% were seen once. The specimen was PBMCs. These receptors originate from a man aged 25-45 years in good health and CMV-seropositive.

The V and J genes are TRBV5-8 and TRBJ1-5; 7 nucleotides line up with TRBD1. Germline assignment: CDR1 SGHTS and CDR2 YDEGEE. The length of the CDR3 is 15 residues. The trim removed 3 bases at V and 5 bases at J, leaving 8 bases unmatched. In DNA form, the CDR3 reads TGTGCCAGCAGCTCCGGACAGGTCTCGTATCAGCCCCAGCATTTT. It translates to CASSSGQVSYQPQHF.

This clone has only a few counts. The CDR3 coding sequence is TGTGCCAGCAGTTCTAGCATTGAAGCTTTCTTT. Protein sequence: CASSSSIEAFF. This sequence joins TRBV6-5 and TRBJ1-1; D call uncertain. There are 11 residues in the CDR3. Germline V CDR1 and CDR2: MNHEY, SVGAGI. Trimming took 4 bases from V and 7 from J, leaving 7 bases between them.

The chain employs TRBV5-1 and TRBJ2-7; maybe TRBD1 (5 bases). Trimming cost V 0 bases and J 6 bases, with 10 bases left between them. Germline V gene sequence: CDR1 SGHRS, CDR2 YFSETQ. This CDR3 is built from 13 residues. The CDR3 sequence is CASSLEGSSEQYF. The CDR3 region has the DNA TGCGCCAGCAGCTTGGAGGGGTCGTCCGAGCAGTACTTC.

Here the CDR3 reads CASSAGGRDQPQHF. The CDR3 DNA reads TGTGCCAGTAGTGCAGGGGGCAGGGATCAGCCCCAGCATTTT. V and J are TRBV19 and TRBJ1-5, with 8 bases that match TRBD1. The germline V gene encodes CDR1 LNHDA and CDR2 SQIVND (reference sequence). CDR3 length: 14 residues. V was pared by 5 bases and J by 5 bases, with 5 bases of the junction left unmatched.

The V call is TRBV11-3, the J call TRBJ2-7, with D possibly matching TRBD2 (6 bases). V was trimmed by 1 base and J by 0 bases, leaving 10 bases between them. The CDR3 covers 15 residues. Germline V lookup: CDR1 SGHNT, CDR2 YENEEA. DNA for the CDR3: TGTGCCAGCAGCTTAGCGGGCGGGGACTCCTACGAGCAGTACTTC. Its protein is CASSLAGGDSYEQYF.

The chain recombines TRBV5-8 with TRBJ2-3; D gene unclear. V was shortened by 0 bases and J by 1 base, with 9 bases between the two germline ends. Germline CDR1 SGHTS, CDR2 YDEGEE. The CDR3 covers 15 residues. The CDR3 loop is CASSLGAPGTDTQYF. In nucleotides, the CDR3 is TGTGCCAGCAGCTTGGGGGCGCCCGGCACAGATACGCAGTATTTT.

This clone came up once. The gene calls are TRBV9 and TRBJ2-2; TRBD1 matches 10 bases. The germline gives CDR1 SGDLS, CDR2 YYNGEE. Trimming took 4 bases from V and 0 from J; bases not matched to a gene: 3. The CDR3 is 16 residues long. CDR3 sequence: CASSYGQGANTGELFF. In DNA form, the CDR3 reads TGTGCCAGCAGCTACGGACAGGGGGCGAACACCGGGGAGCTGTTTTTT.

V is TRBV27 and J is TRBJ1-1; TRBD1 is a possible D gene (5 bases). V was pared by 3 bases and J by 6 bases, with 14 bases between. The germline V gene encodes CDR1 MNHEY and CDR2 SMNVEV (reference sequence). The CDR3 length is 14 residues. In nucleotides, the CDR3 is TGTGCCAGCAGTTTTTCAAGGGGTAGGGCTGAAGCTTTCTTT. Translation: CASSFSRGRAEAFF.

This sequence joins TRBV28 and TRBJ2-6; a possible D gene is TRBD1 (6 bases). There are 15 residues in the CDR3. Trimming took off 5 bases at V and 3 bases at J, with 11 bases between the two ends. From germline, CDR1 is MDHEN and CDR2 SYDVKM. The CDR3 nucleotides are TGTGCCAGCAGTACTCAGGGGCTTGGGGCCAACGTCCTGACTTTC. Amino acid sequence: CASSTQGLGANVLTF.